This passage covers 28 T cell receptor beta chains from one sample sequenced in a study of blood T cells in healthy people across ages (dated by TCRdb to about 2015). Receptors were amplified or captured by 5' RACE. Sequencing relied on an Illumina HiSeq 2500. A second PCR of about 7 to 12 cycles was performed with a sample-barcoded 5' primer and a J-beta primer mix. TCRdb handled the public reads itself, with Q25 trimming in fastp and clone calling in MiXCR, and kept productive beta chains. When rows share a CDR3 protein, they turn into one entry using the most common DNA and genes. For this sample the table gives hundreds of thousands of distinct CDR3 sequences, of which 49% were detected only once. The top ten constitute about 32% of the sample. The sample was blood. These receptors originate from a woman in her sixties or seventies in good health.

CDR3 sequence: CSARARQGSSPLHF. CDR3 DNA sequence: TGCAGTGCTAGAGCCCGACAGGGGAGTTCACCCCTCCACTTT. The gene calls are TRBV20-1 and TRBJ1-6; 8 bases are a match to TRBD1. Germline V gives CDR1 DFQATT, CDR2 SNEGSKA (reference sequence). The CDR3 runs to 14 residues. The V segment lost 1 base and the J segment 9 bases; nucleotides outside the gene matches: 5.

This chain joins TRBV12-3 or TRBV12-4 and TRBJ2-3; 12 nucleotides agree with TRBD2. The junction had 8 bases not matched to a gene; V was cut back by 5 bases and J by 8 bases. This CDR3 has 15 amino acids. CDR3 loop: CASSPTSGGSGTQYF. CDR3 nucleotides: TGTGCCAGCAGTCCGACTAGCGGGGGTTCAGGTACGCAGTATTTT.

V and J are TRBV20-1 and TRBJ2-7; 8 bases agree with TRBD2. Looked up from germline, CDR1 is DFQATT and CDR2 is SNEGSKA (reference sequence). CDR3 size: 18 residues. The ends lost 2 bases at V and 7 bases at J; junction bases unmatched: 22. The CDR3 sequence is CSARWGLERIGKYNEQYF. DNA of the CDR3: TGCAGTGCTAGATGGGGACTAGAGCGGATAGGTAAATACAATGAGCAGTACTTC.

This clonotype turned up a few times. The V and J genes are TRBV11-1 and TRBJ2-1, with 7 bases aligning to TRBD2. V was pared by 5 bases and J by 3 bases, with 4 bases of the junction left unmatched. CDR1 and CDR2 (germline): SGHAT, FQDESV (reference sequence). The CDR3 has 14 residues. CDR3 nucleotide sequence: TGTGCCAGCAGCGCGGGAGTTAACTACAATGAGCAGTTCTTC. The encoded protein is CASSAGVNYNEQFF. The whole variable domain, filled in from reference TRBV11-1 and TRBJ2-1, reads EAEVAQSPRYKITEKSQAVAFWCDPISGHATLYWYRQILGQGPELLVQFQDESVVDDSQLPKDRFSAERLKGVDSTLKIQPAELGDSAMYLCASSAGVNYNEQFFGPGTRLTVL.

This chain uses TRBV29-1 with TRBJ2-4; tentatively, D is TRBD2 (7 bases). The DNA end is a closer match to TRBJ2-5, so the J assignment may be wrong. The CDR3 loop spans 12 amino acids. Germline V gene lookup returns CDR1 SQVTM and CDR2 ANQGSEA. CDR3 DNA sequence: TGCAGCGGTAGTGGGGGGGCAGAGACCCAGTACTTC. As protein: CSGSGGAETQYF.

The chain is built from TRBV20-1 and TRBJ1-1; possibly TRBD1 for D (6 bases). Trimming stripped 6 bases from V and 3 bases from J, with 14 bases between. CDR1 and CDR2 from the germline V gene are DFQATT and SNEGSKA (reference sequence). This CDR3 contains 13 residues. The CDR3 is CSAWGGLDTEAFF. The CDR3 DNA is TGCAGTGCATGGGGGGGGCTCGACACTGAAGCTTTCTTT.

This chain links TRBV7-9 with TRBJ2-2, with TRBD2 matching over 8 bases. The CDR3 length is 20 residues. The germline gives CDR1 SEHNR, CDR2 FQNEAQ (reference sequence). Unmatched junction bases numbered 16, after V lost 4 bases and J lost 0 bases. CDR3 in DNA: TGTGCCAGCAGCTACCCCCCCTCATTAGCGGGACCCGCGAACACCGGGGAGCTGTTTTTT. Protein: CASSYPPSLAGPANTGELFF. The whole variable domain, filled in from reference TRBV7-9 and TRBJ2-2, reads DTGVSQNPRHKITKRGQNVTFRCDPISEHNRLYWYRQTLGQGPEFLTYFQNEAQLEKSRLLSDRFSAERPKGSFSTLEIQRTEQGDSAMYLCASSYPPSLAGPANTGELFFGEGSRLTVL.

In its sample, this clonotype was seen many times. The chain links TRBV5-8 to TRBJ2-6; D is unresolved. CDR1 and CDR2 from the germline V gene are SGHTS and YDEGEE. Trimming took 3 bases from V and 4 from J, leaving 14 bases between them. CDR3 size: 16 residues. The CDR3 DNA reads TGTGCCAGCAGCTCGTACCGAGAGATCGGGGCCAACGTCCTGACTTTC. This gives the protein CASSSYREIGANVLTF.

J is TRBJ2-3 and V is TRBV3-1, with D hard to call. The CDR3 spans 15 residues. Germline-derived CDR1 and CDR2 are LGHDT and YNNKEL (reference sequence). The ends were cut back, 0 bases at V and 2 bases at J, with 9 bases in the middle. For the CDR3, the DNA is TGTGCCAGCAGCCAAGATCTAAGGGACACAGATACGCAGTATTTT. This codes for CASSQDLRDTDTQYF.

The DNA for the CDR3 is TGCGCCAGCAGCCAACAACTAGCCGACTACAATGAGCAGTTCTTC. Encoded protein: CASSQQLADYNEQFF. This chain links TRBV4-3 with TRBJ2-1, with D possibly matching TRBD2 (6 bases). Trimming removed 2 bases from V and 3 bases from J, with 11 bases in between. The CDR3 extends over 15 amino acids. The germline V gene encodes CDR1 LGHNA and CDR2 YSLEER.

The chain combines TRBV9 with TRBJ2-7; the D gene is possibly TRBD1 (6 bases). CDR1 is SGDLS and CDR2 is YYNGEE in the germline V gene. CDR3 length: 14 amino acids. Trimming stripped 0 bases from V and 3 bases from J, with 10 bases between. The CDR3 here is CASSVGGTNYEQYF. CDR3 nucleotide sequence: TGTGCCAGCAGCGTAGGTGGGACAAACTACGAGCAGTACTTC.

This clonotype came up a few times. J is TRBJ1-1 and V is TRBV29-1, with a possible D match to TRBD1 (6 bases). The germline V gene has CDR1 SQVTM and CDR2 ANQGSEA. V gave up 6 bases and J gave up 0 bases, with 14 bases separating them. CDR3 length equals 14 residues. The CDR3 sequence: CSVQGRMVNTEAFF. CDR3 coding DNA: TGCAGCGTACAGGGTAGGATGGTGAACACTGAAGCTTTCTTT.

This sequence joins TRBV12-3 or TRBV12-4 and TRBJ2-5, with D hard to call. V gave up 3 bases and J gave up 3 bases, with 5 bases separating them. The CDR3 loop spans 12 amino acids. The CDR3: CASSFREETQYF. The CDR3 DNA reads as TGTGCCAGCAGTTTTCGAGAAGAGACCCAGTACTTC.

This clonotype was seen repeatedly, ten times or more. The chain is built from TRBV29-1 and TRBJ2-7; 13 nucleotides match TRBD2. CDR1 SQVTM and CDR2 ANQGSEA come from the germline V gene. V was clipped by 6 bases and J by 0 bases; unmatched bases: 8. The CDR3 consists of 16 residues. DNA for the CDR3: TGCAGCGTGGCCGGGACTAGCGGGATACGCTCCTACGAGCAGTACTTC. This sequence encodes CSVAGTSGIRSYEQYF.

The chain couples TRBV28 to TRBJ1-4; D perhaps matches TRBD1 (6 bases). Trimming left V 5 bases short and J 8 bases short, with 18 bases between. This CDR3 has 15 amino acids. The germline V gene encodes CDR1 MDHEN and CDR2 SYDVKM. CDR3 sequence: CASSPNGTPTEKLFF. The CDR3 coding sequence is TGTGCCAGCAGTCCCAATGGGACACCGACCGAAAAACTGTTTTTT.

This clonotype was counted a few times. The chain uses TRBV7-8 and TRBJ2-1; D uncertain. Germline V CDR1 and CDR2: SGHVS, FQNEAQ. The CDR3 has 13 amino acids. V shed 5 bases and J shed 6 bases, with 11 bases lying between them. In DNA, the CDR3 is TGTGCCAGCAGCAACTCAAGGAGCAATGAGCAGTTCTTC. Residues: CASSNSRSNEQFF.

V usage is TRBV5-5 and J usage is TRBJ2-3, with D possibly being TRBD2 (6 bases). The CDR3 runs 14 residues. The V end was cut by 3 bases, the J end by 3 bases, with 11 bases between. CDR1 is SGHKS, CDR2 YYEKEE, per germline (reference sequence). The CDR3 loop reads CASSSSRGTDTQYF. As DNA, the CDR3 is TGTGCCAGCAGCTCGAGTCGGGGGACAGATACGCAGTATTTT. The variable domain in full, completed from reference TRBV5-5 and TRBJ2-3, reads DAGVTQSPTHLIKTRGQQVTLRCSPISGHKSVSWYQQVLGQGPQFIFQYYEKEERGRGNFPDRFSARQFPNYSSELNVNALLLGDSALYLCASSSSRGTDTQYFGPGTRLTVL.

This clonotype was counted at least ten times. The chain is built from TRBV3-1 and TRBJ2-7; D not resolved. Germline CDR1 is LGHDT and CDR2 is YNNKEL (reference sequence). Trimming took 0 bases from V and 7 from J, leaving 7 bases between them. The CDR3 length is 12 residues. The CDR3 sequence is CASSQEGWEQYF. As DNA, the CDR3 is TGTGCCAGCAGCCAAGAAGGTTGGGAGCAGTACTTC.

The chain couples TRBV30 to TRBJ1-6, with a tentative D call TRBD1 (5 bases). In germline, CDR1 is GTSNPN, CDR2 SVGIG (reference sequence). V was shortened by 1 base and J by 8 bases, with 6 bases between the two germline ends. The CDR3 consists of 12 residues. The CDR3, as DNA: TGTGCCTGGAGTGGGGGGGATTCACCCCTCCACTTT. Translation: CAWSGGDSPLHF.

The chain combines TRBV12-3 or TRBV12-4 with TRBJ1-4; a possible D gene is TRBD1 (5 bases). Trimming removed 3 bases at V and 8 bases at J, with 10 bases between. The CDR3 length is 13 residues. The CDR3 DNA sequence: TGTGCCAGCAGTTTGGGGGAGGAGGAAAAACTGTTTTTT. It encodes CASSLGEEEKLFF.

In its sample, this clonotype was seen once. The chain combines TRBV12-3 or TRBV12-4 with TRBJ2-7, with 7 nucleotides matching TRBD2. This CDR3 has 14 residues. Trimming cost V 7 bases and J 1 base; bases outside gene matches: 7. In DNA form, the CDR3 reads TGTGCCAGCACACATTCTAGCGGATCCTACGAGCAGTACTTC. It codes for CASTHSSGSYEQYF.

The V and J genes are TRBV29-1 and TRBJ2-5, with D unclear. Trimming shortened V by 6 bases and J by 4 bases, and 18 bases separated the two germline ends. CDR3 length: 14 residues. Germline loops: CDR1 SQVTM, CDR2 ANQGSEA. The CDR3 DNA follows: TGCAGCGTGGAACAGAGGAAGGTCGGAGAGACCCAGTACTTC. Its protein is CSVEQRKVGETQYF.

V is TRBV11-2 and J is TRBJ1-1; the D gene is possibly TRBD1 (5 bases). This CDR3 is 14 amino acids long. Germline lookup yields CDR1 SGHAT and CDR2 FQNNGV. Deletions cut 8 bases from V and 4 bases from J, with 17 bases between. The CDR3: CASFLDGGFTEAFF. CDR3 nucleotides: TGTGCCAGCTTCTTAGATGGGGGTTTCACTGAAGCTTTCTTT.

J is TRBJ2-6 and V is TRBV7-2; D gene ambiguous. V was pared by 7 bases and J by 5 bases, with 9 bases between. The CDR3 loop spans 13 amino acids. Germline CDR1 is SGHTA and CDR2 is FQGNSA. Here the CDR3 DNA reads TGTGCCAGCACGTGGGGTTGGGCCAACGTCCTGACTTTC. This gives the protein CASTWGWANVLTF.

This clonotype appeared a few times. The V call is TRBV12-3 or TRBV12-4, the J call TRBJ1-2; D uncertain. CDR3 size: 11 residues. The V and J ends lost 3 bases and 9 bases respectively, with 8 bases between them. CDR3 region: CASSFESRYTF. For the CDR3, the DNA is TGTGCCAGCAGTTTTGAAAGTCGCTACACCTTC.

The chain is built from TRBV7-2 and TRBJ2-3; no clear D. Germline V gene data show CDR1 as SGHTA and CDR2 as FQGNSA. The length of the CDR3 is 12 residues. The V end lost 0 bases, the J end lost 10 bases, and 8 bases lay between the germline ends. The CDR3 sequence: CASSLAMNAQYF. CDR3 bases: TGTGCCAGCAGCTTAGCAATGAACGCGCAGTATTTT.

This clonotype appeared once. V is TRBV5-1 and J is TRBJ2-5; 7 nucleotides match TRBD1. The junction had 10 bases not matched to a gene; V was cut back by 4 bases and J by 4 bases. This CDR3 region has 15 residues. Germline-derived CDR1 and CDR2 are SGHRS and YFSETQ. The chain's CDR3 is CASSRPRQGGETQYF. In nucleotides, the CDR3 is TGCGCCAGCAGCCGACCGAGACAGGGTGGAGAGACCCAGTACTTC.

In its sample, this clonotype was seen a few times. This chain connects TRBV6-4 to TRBJ2-1; 11 bases are shared with TRBD2. The V segment lost 6 bases and the J segment 7 bases; nucleotides outside the gene matches: 8. The germline V gene encodes CDR1 MRHNA and CDR2 SNTAGT. The CDR3 runs 15 residues. CDR3 in amino acids: CASRDTSGSRNEQFF. For the CDR3, the DNA is TGTGCCAGCAGAGATACTAGCGGGAGTCGAAATGAGCAGTTCTTC.